The 30 T cell receptor beta chains below come from one sample, sequenced in a study of T cell clones after liver transplantation. Method: immunoSEQ multiplex PCR; TCRdb's copy keeps in-frame clones and lacks some. The data contain tens of thousands of clones, 82% of them singletons. The sequences come from CD4+ T cells from blood, collected almost 47 months after liver transplant. The receptor source for this set is a human patient who received a liver transplant. Part of the T cell pool may stem from the graft donor.

This chain connects TRBV7-2 to TRBJ2-3; D is unresolved. The V end was cut by 3 bases, the J end by 0 bases, with 10 bases between. Germline V lookup: CDR1 SGHTA, CDR2 FQGNSA. The CDR3 is 15 amino acids. The CDR3 region has the DNA TGTGCCAGCAGCTTTCAAGTAGAAAGCACAGATACGCAGTATTTT. It specifies CASSFQVESTDTQYF.

This chain connects TRBV14 to TRBJ2-1; 10 bases agree with TRBD2. In germline, CDR1 is SGHDN, CDR2 FVKESK. The V gene end was trimmed by 4 bases and the J gene end by 3 bases; junction bases not matched to a gene: 15. CDR3 length equals 19 residues. CDR3 in DNA: TGTGCCAGCAGCCCTTATCCTAGCGGGAGCCAAGGGTTCTACAATGAGCAGTTCTTC. Protein product: CASSPYPSGSQGFYNEQFF. Using reference TRBV14 and TRBJ2-1 for the parts outside the CDR3, the full variable domain is EAGVTQFPSHSVIEKGQTVTLRCDPISGHDNLYWYRRVMGKEIKFLLHFVKESKQDESGMPNNRFLAERTGGTYSTLKVQPAELEDSGVYFCASSPYPSGSQGFYNEQFFGPGTRLTVL.

The chain's CDR3 is CASSLETVVAAKNIQYF. Here the CDR3 DNA reads TGTGCCAGCAGCTTAGAGACAGTCGTCGCAGCCAAAAACATTCAGTACTTC. The genes are TRBV7-2 and TRBJ2-4; D possibly corresponds to TRBD1 (5 bases). Germline V lookup: CDR1 SGHTA, CDR2 FQGNSA. The CDR3 covers 17 residues. V was trimmed by 1 base and J by 0 bases, leaving 13 bases between them.

The genes are TRBV9 and TRBJ2-5, with TRBD1 as a possible D gene (6 bases). CDR1 is SGDLS, CDR2 YYNGEE, per germline. The length of the CDR3 is 14 residues. With 4 bases removed from V and 5 bases from J, the gap between germline ends came to 15 bases. The CDR3 loop is CASSPRQVAETQYF. DNA of the CDR3: TGTGCCAGCAGCCCCCGACAGGTGGCGGAGACCCAGTACTTC.

The gene calls are TRBV30 and TRBJ1-4; D call uncertain. The CDR3 has 13 amino acids. The germline V and J ends were trimmed by 5 bases and 5 bases, with 12 bases remaining between them. The germline CDR1 and CDR2 sequences are GTSNPN and SVGIG (reference sequence). CDR3 residues: CAWVRVGNEKLFF. The CDR3 DNA sequence: TGTGCCTGGGTTAGGGTTGGGAATGAAAAACTGTTTTTT.

J is TRBJ2-5 and V is TRBV6-5; either TRBD1 or TRBD2 may fit D (5 bases each). The ends were cut back, 2 bases at V and 9 bases at J, with 7 bases in the middle. Looked up from germline, CDR1 is MNHEY and CDR2 is SVGAGI. The CDR3 is 11 residues long. CDR3 residues: CASSYMGAQYF. The DNA for the CDR3 is TGTGCCAGCAGTTACATGGGGGCCCAGTACTTC.

This clone was recorded only once. V gene TRBV7-2 combines with J gene TRBJ2-1; D may be TRBD2 (6 bases). The germline CDR1 and CDR2 sequences are SGHTA and FQGNSA. The CDR3 sequence is 16 residues long. Deletions cut 3 bases from V and 0 bases from J, with 12 bases between. Here the CDR3 reads CASSLARGYSYNEQFF. In DNA, the CDR3 is TGTGCCAGCAGCTTGGCCCGGGGGTACTCCTACAATGAGCAGTTCTTC.

The chain links TRBV6-1 to TRBJ1-4; TRBD1 might be the D (5 bases). V shed 3 bases and J shed 0 bases, with 11 bases lying between them. Germline V gene data show CDR1 as MNHNS and CDR2 as SASEGT. The CDR3 is 16 residues long. Here the CDR3 reads CASSDRGGATNEKLFF. CDR3 in DNA: TGTGCCAGCAGTGATAGGGGAGGCGCAACTAATGAAAAACTGTTTTTT.

V usage is TRBV5-1 and J usage is TRBJ2-7, with D unresolved. V gave up 2 bases and J gave up 0 bases, with 12 bases separating them. From germline, CDR1 is SGHRS and CDR2 YFSETQ. The CDR3 runs to 15 residues. The CDR3 loop is CASSFAGTPSYEQYF. The CDR3 DNA follows: TGCGCCAGCAGCTTCGCCGGAACTCCCTCCTACGAGCAGTACTTC.

This sequence joins TRBV28 and TRBJ2-6, with D perhaps TRBD1 (6 bases). The V end was cut by 3 bases, the J end by 0 bases, with 6 bases between. CDR3 length: 15 residues. The germline V gene encodes CDR1 MDHEN and CDR2 SYDVKM. CDR3 region: CASSFRGSGANVLTF. Written as DNA, the CDR3 is TGTGCCAGCAGTTTCAGGGGCTCTGGGGCCAACGTCCTGACTTTC.

The J gene is TRBJ2-4, the V gene TRBV18, with D uncertain. This CDR3 has 14 residues. Germline V gene data show CDR1 as KGHSH and CDR2 as LQKENI. Trimming shortened V by 2 bases and J by 10 bases, and 15 bases separated the two germline ends. The CDR3 region is CASSPYAELGIQYF. CDR3 sequence (DNA): TGTGCCAGCTCACCATATGCAGAGTTAGGGATTCAGTACTTC.

V is TRBV27 and J is TRBJ2-1; 13 bases are shared with TRBD2. V gave up 10 bases and J gave up 4 bases; unmatched junction bases: 10. Looked up from germline, CDR1 is MNHEY and CDR2 is SMNVEV (reference sequence). The CDR3 has 16 residues. The CDR3 DNA reads as TGTGCCAACAAACTAGCGGGAGGGCCGCGGTACAATGAGCAGTTCTTC. It specifies CANKLAGGPRYNEQFF.

This clone was recorded a few times. Other DNA sequences of this sample code for an identical CDR3. The chain carries TRBV28 and TRBJ2-7; D is unclear. Germline CDR1 and CDR2: MDHEN and SYDVKM. This CDR3 is 14 amino acids long. Between the trimmed V and J ends, which lost 3 bases and 0 bases, there was a span of 9 bases. In DNA, the CDR3 is TGTGCCAGCAGTTTGTACGGTAGCTCCTACGAGCAGTACTTC. This sequence encodes CASSLYGSSYEQYF.

This chain connects TRBV27 to TRBJ2-5; 8 bases fit TRBD1. J lost 2 bases, V lost 4 bases, and 18 bases had no gene match. Germline CDR1 is MNHEY and CDR2 is SMNVEV (reference sequence). This CDR3 is 19 amino acids long. The CDR3 DNA sequence: TGTGCCAGCAGTTCCTCCGGGACAGGAACTTCTCACCCACAAGAGACCCAGTACTTC. Its protein product is CASSSSGTGTSHPQETQYF.

CDR3 DNA: TGTGCCAGCAGCCAAGAGGCTTTCTCCTACGAGCAGTACTTC. It is translated as CASSQEAFSYEQYF. The chain carries TRBV14 and TRBJ2-7; D not resolved. Trimming removed 0 bases from V and 0 bases from J, with 6 bases in between. Germline V gene lookup returns CDR1 SGHDN and CDR2 FVKESK. The length of the CDR3 is 14 residues. Full variable domain (remainder filled in from reference TRBV14 and TRBJ2-7): EAGVTQFPSHSVIEKGQTVTLRCDPISGHDNLYWYRRVMGKEIKFLLHFVKESKQDESGMPNNRFLAERTGGTYSTLKVQPAELEDSGVYFCASSQEAFSYEQYFGPGTRLTVT.

The chain couples TRBV15 to TRBJ2-1, with 11 bases that match TRBD2. The germline V gene encodes CDR1 LNHNV and CDR2 YYDKDF (reference sequence). The CDR3 covers 20 residues. V lost 0 bases to trimming and J lost 5 bases; unmatched junction nucleotides: 15. The CDR3 loop is CATSRDQGMVLAGGHNEQFF. The CDR3 DNA reads TGTGCCACCAGCAGAGACCAGGGGATGGTGCTAGCGGGAGGACACAATGAGCAGTTCTTC.

This chain links TRBV18 with TRBJ2-7; D gene unclear. Germline lookup yields CDR1 KGHSH and CDR2 LQKENI. Trimming removed 2 bases from V and 2 bases from J, with 13 bases in between. This CDR3 has 15 amino acids. The CDR3 is CASSPVVPMPYEQYF. The CDR3 DNA follows: TGTGCCAGCTCACCAGTAGTGCCAATGCCCTACGAGCAGTACTTC.

This chain uses TRBV5-1 with TRBJ2-4; D is possibly TRBD1 (5 bases). The length of the CDR3 is 14 residues. Trimming left V 3 bases short and J 11 bases short, with 18 bases between. From germline, CDR1 is SGHRS and CDR2 YFSETQ. The CDR3 here is CASSSKSQGNVQYF. The CDR3 nucleotides are TGCGCCAGCAGCTCCAAATCCCAGGGTAATGTTCAGTACTTC.

The chain employs TRBV29-1 and TRBJ2-7; D might be TRBD2 (6 bases). In germline, CDR1 is SQVTM, CDR2 ANQGSEA. This CDR3 has 14 residues. V was trimmed by 4 bases and J by 4 bases, leaving 17 bases between them. CDR3 bases: TGCAGCGTTGTGGACGGGAGATGGGGGTACGAGCAGTACTTC. Translated: CSVVDGRWGYEQYF.

This rearrangement joins TRBV7-9 to TRBJ2-5; maybe TRBD2 (5 bases). The V and J ends lost 1 base and 4 bases respectively, with 10 bases between them. There are 14 residues in the CDR3. CDR1 and CDR2 from the germline V gene are SEHNR and FQNEAQ (reference sequence). CDR3 coding DNA: TGTGCCAGCAGCTTAGGGCGAGGGCGAGAGACCCAGTACTTC. Translation: CASSLGRGRETQYF.

This chain connects TRBV15 to TRBJ2-6; D not certain. V lost 5 bases and J lost 4, with 9 bases in between. CDR1 LNHNV and CDR2 YYDKDF come from the germline V gene (reference sequence). The CDR3 has 14 amino acids. CDR3 sequence reads: CATSWAAGANVLTF. As DNA, the CDR3 is TGTGCCACCAGCTGGGCCGCCGGGGCCAACGTCCTGACTTTC.

The chain is built from TRBV30 and TRBJ2-1, with D possibly TRBD2 on 6 matching bases. CDR1 is GTSNPN, CDR2 SVGIG, per germline (reference sequence). This CDR3 spans 12 amino acids. With 1 base removed from V and 7 bases from J, the gap between germline ends came to 8 bases. Here the CDR3 reads CAWSGAGNEQFF. The CDR3 bases are TGTGCCTGGAGTGGGGCGGGAAATGAGCAGTTCTTC. Full variable domain (rest looked up from reference TRBV30 and TRBJ2-1): SQTIHQWPATLVQPVGSPLSLECTVEGTSNPNLYWYRQAAGRGLQLLFYSVGIGQISSEVPQNLSASRPQDRQFILSSKKLLLSDSGFYLCAWSGAGNEQFFGPGTRLTVL.

The chain has TRBV7-9 and TRBJ2-1; 11 bases match TRBD2. Germline trimming cut 3 bases from V and 7 bases from J; bases unmatched to any gene: 5. CDR1 is SEHNR and CDR2 is FQNEAQ in the germline V gene (reference sequence). The CDR3 runs 15 residues. Written as DNA, the CDR3 is TGTGCCAGCAGCTTGGTGGGACTAGCGGCTAATGAGCAGTTCTTC. Translated: CASSLVGLAANEQFF.

This clone has only a few counts. This sequence joins TRBV7-8 and TRBJ1-5; perhaps TRBD1 as D (6 bases). The CDR3 is 13 residues long. Germline CDR1 SGHVS, CDR2 FQNEAQ. V was shortened by 5 bases and J by 4 bases, with 9 bases between the two germline ends. The CDR3 nucleotides read TGTGCCAGCAGCCACACAGGGAATCAGCCCCAGCATTTT. Encoded protein: CASSHTGNQPQHF.

The gene calls are TRBV11-2 and TRBJ2-7, with TRBD1 matching over 10 bases. The CDR3 contains 13 residues. V trimming: 8 bases; J trimming: 3 bases; junction bases outside the gene matches: 4. Germline CDR1 reads SGHAT; CDR2 reads FQNNGV. The CDR3: CASSRDRGYEQYF. CDR3 DNA: TGTGCCAGCTCCCGGGACAGGGGCTACGAGCAGTACTTC. Using reference TRBV11-2 and TRBJ2-7 for the parts outside the CDR3, the full variable domain is EAGVAQSPRYKIIEKRQSVAFWCNPISGHATLYWYQQILGQGPKLLIQFQNNGVVDDSQLPKDRFSAERLKGVDSTLKIQPAKLEDSAVYLCASSRDRGYEQYFGPGTRLTVT.

V and J are TRBV19 and TRBJ2-2; D unresolved. The CDR3 loop spans 16 amino acids. The germline V gene encodes CDR1 LNHDA and CDR2 SQIVND (reference sequence). V lost 7 bases, J lost 5 bases, and 20 bases lay in between. CDR3 nucleotides: TGTGCCAGTAAGGCCAAAGAAGCCCTAATAACCGGGGAGCTGTTTTTT. Its protein product is CASKAKEALITGELFF.

The rearrangement joins TRBV9 to TRBJ1-2; TRBD1 matches 10 bases. This CDR3 has 15 amino acids. The junction had 4 bases not matched to a gene; V was cut back by 2 bases and J by 3 bases. Germline V lookup: CDR1 SGDLS, CDR2 YYNGEE. This chain's CDR3 is CASSVTGQGHYGYTF. The CDR3 DNA is TGTGCCAGCAGCGTTACGGGACAGGGGCACTATGGCTACACCTTC.

V is TRBV27 and J is TRBJ1-3; the match to TRBD1 covers 9 bases. Germline V lookup: CDR1 MNHEY, CDR2 SMNVEV (reference sequence). Trimming at V came to 6 bases and at J to 0 bases, leaving 3 bases not matched to a gene. CDR3 length: 15 residues. The chain's CDR3 is CASRDRGISGNTIYF. The CDR3 DNA reads TGTGCCAGCAGGGACAGGGGCATCTCTGGAAACACCATATATTTT.

This clone showed up just once. This chain joins TRBV6-5 and TRBJ2-5; 7 nucleotides align to TRBD1. Looked up from germline, CDR1 is MNHEY and CDR2 is SVGAGI. CDR3 length: 14 amino acids. Unmatched junction bases numbered 6, after V lost 5 bases and J lost 3 bases. The CDR3 region is CASSGNRGKETQYF. Here the CDR3 DNA reads TGTGCCAGCAGTGGAAACAGGGGAAAAGAGACCCAGTACTTC.

V and J are TRBV29-1 and TRBJ2-1; the match to TRBD2 covers 9 bases. V shed 7 bases and J 3 bases; nucleotides not matched to a gene: 4. The germline gives CDR1 SQVTM, CDR2 ANQGSEA. This CDR3 has 13 residues. CDR3 in DNA: TGCAGCGCCGTTAGCGGGAGCTACAATGAGCAGTTCTTC. Its translation: CSAVSGSYNEQFF.